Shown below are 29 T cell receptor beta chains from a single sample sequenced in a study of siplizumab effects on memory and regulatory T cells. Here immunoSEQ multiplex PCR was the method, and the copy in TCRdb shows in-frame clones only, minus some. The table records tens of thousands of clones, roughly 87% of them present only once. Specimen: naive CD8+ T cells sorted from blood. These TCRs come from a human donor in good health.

The DNA of the CDR3 is TGTGCCAGCAGCTGGCGGACAGGGGGCTACGAGCAGTACTTC. Protein sequence: CASSWRTGGYEQYF. The V and J genes are TRBV5-4 and TRBJ2-7; TRBD1 matches at 10 bases. The CDR3 consists of 14 residues. V lost 3 bases and J lost 3; bases outside the gene matches: 3. From germline, CDR1 is SGHNT and CDR2 YYREEE (reference sequence).

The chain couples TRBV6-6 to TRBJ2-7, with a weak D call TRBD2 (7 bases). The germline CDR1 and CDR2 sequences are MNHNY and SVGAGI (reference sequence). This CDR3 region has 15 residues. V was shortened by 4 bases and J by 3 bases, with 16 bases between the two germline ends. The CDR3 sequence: CASSFWRGLDYEQYF. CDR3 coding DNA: TGTGCCAGCAGTTTTTGGCGGGGGCTTGACTACGAGCAGTACTTC.

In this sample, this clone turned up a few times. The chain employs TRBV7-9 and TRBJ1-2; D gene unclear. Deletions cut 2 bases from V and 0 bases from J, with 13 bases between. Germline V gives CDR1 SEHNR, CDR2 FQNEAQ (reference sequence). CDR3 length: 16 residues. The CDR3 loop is CASSLFLREANYGYTF. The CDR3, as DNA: TGTGCCAGCAGCTTATTCCTCCGCGAAGCTAACTATGGCTACACCTTC.

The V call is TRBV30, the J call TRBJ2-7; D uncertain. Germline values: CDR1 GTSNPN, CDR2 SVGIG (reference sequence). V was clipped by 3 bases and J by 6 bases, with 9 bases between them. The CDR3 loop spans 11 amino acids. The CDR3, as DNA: TGTGCCTGGAGGATCGTCGGCGAGCAGTACTTC. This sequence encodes CAWRIVGEQYF. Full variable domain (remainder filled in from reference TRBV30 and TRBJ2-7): SQTIHQWPATLVQPVGSPLSLECTVEGTSNPNLYWYRQAAGRGLQLLFYSVGIGQISSEVPQNLSASRPQDRQFILSSKKLLLSDSGFYLCAWRIVGEQYFGPGTRLTVT.

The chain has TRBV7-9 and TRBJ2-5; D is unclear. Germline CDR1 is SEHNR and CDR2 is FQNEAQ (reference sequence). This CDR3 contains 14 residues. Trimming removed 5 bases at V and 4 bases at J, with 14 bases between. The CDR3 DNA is TGTGCCAGCAGCCCATACTCAGGTCCAGAGACCCAGTACTTC. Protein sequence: CASSPYSGPETQYF.

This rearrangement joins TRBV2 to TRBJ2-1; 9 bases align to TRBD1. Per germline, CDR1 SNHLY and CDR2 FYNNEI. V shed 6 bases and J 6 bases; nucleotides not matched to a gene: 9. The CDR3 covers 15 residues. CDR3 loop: CASRKTGGISNEQFF. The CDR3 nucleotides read TGTGCCAGCAGGAAAACAGGGGGCATAAGCAATGAGCAGTTCTTC.

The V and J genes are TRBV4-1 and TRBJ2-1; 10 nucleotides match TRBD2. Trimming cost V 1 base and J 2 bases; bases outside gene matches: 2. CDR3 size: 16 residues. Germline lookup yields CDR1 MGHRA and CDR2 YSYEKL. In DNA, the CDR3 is TGCGCCAGCAGCCAAGCCCTAGCGGGGGCCTACAATGAGCAGTTCTTC. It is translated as CASSQALAGAYNEQFF.

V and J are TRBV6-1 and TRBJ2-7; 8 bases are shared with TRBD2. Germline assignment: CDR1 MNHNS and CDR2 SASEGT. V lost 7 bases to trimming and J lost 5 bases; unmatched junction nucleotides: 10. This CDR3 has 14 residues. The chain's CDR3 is CASTSSGGADEQYF. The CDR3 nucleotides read TGTGCCAGCACCTCCTCCGGGGGGGCGGACGAGCAGTACTTC.

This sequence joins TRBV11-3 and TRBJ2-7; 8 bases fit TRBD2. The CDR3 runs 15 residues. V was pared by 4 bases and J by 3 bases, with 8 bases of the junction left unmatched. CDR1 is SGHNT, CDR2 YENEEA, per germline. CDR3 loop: CASSSPTSENYEQYF. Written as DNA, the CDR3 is TGTGCCAGCAGCTCGCCGACTAGCGAGAACTACGAGCAGTACTTC.

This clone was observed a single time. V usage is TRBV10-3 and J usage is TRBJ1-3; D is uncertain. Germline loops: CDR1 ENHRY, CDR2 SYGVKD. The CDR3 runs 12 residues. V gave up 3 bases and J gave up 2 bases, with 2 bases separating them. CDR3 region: CAISETGNTIYF. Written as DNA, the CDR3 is TGTGCCATCAGTGAAACTGGAAACACCATATATTTT.

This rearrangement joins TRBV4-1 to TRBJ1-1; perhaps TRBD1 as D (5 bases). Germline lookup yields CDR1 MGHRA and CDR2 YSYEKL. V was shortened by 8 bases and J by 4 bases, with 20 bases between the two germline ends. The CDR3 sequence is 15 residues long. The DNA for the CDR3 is TGCGCCAGCTCTGACAAGTTGGGGCGCAGCACTGAAGCTTTCTTT. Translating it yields CASSDKLGRSTEAFF.

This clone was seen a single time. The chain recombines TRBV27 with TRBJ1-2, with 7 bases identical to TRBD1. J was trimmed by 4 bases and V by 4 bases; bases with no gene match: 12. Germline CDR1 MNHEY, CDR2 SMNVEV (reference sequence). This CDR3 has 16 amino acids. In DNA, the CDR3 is TGTGCCAGCAGTTGGGCCTTGACAGGGATCTCCTATGGCTACACCTTC. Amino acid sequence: CASSWALTGISYGYTF.

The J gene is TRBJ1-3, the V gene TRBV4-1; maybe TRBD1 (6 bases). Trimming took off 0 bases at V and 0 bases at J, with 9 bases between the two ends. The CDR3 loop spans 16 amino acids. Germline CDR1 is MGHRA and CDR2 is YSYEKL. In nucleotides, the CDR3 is TGCGCCAGCAGCCAAGATAGGACAGCCTCTGGAAACACCATATATTTT. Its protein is CASSQDRTASGNTIYF.

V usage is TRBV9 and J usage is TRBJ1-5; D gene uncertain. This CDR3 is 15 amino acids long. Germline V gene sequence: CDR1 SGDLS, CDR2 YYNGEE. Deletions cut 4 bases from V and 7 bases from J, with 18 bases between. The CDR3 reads CASSLEGDTGQPQHF. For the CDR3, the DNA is TGTGCCAGCAGCCTCGAGGGCGACACGGGGCAGCCCCAGCATTTT.

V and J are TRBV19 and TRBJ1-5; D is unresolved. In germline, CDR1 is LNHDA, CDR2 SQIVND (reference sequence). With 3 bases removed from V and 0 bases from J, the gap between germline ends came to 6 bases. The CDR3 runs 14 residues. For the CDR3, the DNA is TGTGCCAGTAGTATTTCCGATAGCAATCAGCCCCAGCATTTT. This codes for CASSISDSNQPQHF.

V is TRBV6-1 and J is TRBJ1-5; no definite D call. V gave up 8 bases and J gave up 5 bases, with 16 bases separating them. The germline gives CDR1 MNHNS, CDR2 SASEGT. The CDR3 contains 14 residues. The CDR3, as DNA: TGTGCCAGCGGCCTCTGGGGAGAAGATCAGCCCCAGCATTTT. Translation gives CASGLWGEDQPQHF.

Written as DNA, the CDR3 is TGTGCCAGCAGTTATGACAGGGGGCCGTACACTGAAGCTTTCTTT. Translation: CASSYDRGPYTEAFF. The rearrangement links TRBV6-5 to TRBJ1-1; 10 bases agree with TRBD1. Losses at the gene ends were 3 bases for V and 3 bases for J; bases not matched to a gene: 4. Germline CDR1 and CDR2: MNHEY and SVGAGI. The CDR3 covers 15 residues.

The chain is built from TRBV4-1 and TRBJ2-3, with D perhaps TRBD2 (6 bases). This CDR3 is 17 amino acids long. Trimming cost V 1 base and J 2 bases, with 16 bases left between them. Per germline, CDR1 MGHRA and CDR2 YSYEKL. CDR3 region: CASSQVAGGKFTDTQYF. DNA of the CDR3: TGCGCCAGCAGCCAAGTGGCCGGAGGGAAATTCACAGATACGCAGTATTTT.

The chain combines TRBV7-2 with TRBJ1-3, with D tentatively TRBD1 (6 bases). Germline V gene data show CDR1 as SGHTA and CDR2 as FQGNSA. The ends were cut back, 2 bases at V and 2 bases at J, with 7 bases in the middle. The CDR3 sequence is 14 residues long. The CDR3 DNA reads TGTGCCAGCAGCTTACCAGGGGCTGGAAACACCATATATTTT. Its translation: CASSLPGAGNTIYF.

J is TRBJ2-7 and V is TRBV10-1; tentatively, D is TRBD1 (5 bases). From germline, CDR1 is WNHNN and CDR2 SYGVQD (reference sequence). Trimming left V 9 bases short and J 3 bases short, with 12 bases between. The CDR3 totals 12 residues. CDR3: CARLGQGYEQYF. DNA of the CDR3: TGCGCCAGGCTAGGGCAGGGCTACGAGCAGTACTTC.

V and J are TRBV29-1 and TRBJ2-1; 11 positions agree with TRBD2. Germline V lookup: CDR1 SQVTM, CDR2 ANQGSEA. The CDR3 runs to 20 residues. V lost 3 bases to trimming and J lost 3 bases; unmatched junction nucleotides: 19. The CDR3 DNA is TGCAGCGTTGAGAAAACAGGAGAGAACCCGGGACTAGCGGACTACAATGAGCAGTTCTTC. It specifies CSVEKTGENPGLADYNEQFF.

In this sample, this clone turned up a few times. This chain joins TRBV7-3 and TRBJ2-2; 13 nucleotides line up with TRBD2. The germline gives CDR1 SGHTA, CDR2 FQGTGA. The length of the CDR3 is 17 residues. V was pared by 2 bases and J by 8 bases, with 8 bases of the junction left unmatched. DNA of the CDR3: TGTGCCAGCAGCTTACTACGGACTAGCGGGAGTCGTGGGGAGCTGTTTTTT. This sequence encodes CASSLLRTSGSRGELFF. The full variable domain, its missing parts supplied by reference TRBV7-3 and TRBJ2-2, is GAGVSQTPSNKVTEKGKYVELRCDPISGHTALYWYRQSLGQGPEFLIYFQGTGAADDSGLPNDRFFAVRPEGSVSTLKIQRTERGDSAVYLCASSLLRTSGSRGELFFGEGSRLTVL.

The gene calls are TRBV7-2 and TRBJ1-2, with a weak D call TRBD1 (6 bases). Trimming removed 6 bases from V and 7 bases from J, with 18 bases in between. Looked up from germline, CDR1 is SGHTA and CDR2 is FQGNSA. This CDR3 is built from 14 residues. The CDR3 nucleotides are TGTGCCAGCAGTTCAGGGGTTGTTCTGGGTGGCTACACCTTC. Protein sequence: CASSSGVVLGGYTF.

DNA for the CDR3: TGTGCCAGCAGCCCAGGACGCAATCAGCCCCAGCATTTT. It is translated as CASSPGRNQPQHF. The chain couples TRBV7-9 to TRBJ1-5; D unclear. Germline CDR1 SEHNR, CDR2 FQNEAQ (reference sequence). This CDR3 comprises 13 residues. The V gene lost 5 bases and the J gene lost 2 bases, with 7 bases spanning the gap.

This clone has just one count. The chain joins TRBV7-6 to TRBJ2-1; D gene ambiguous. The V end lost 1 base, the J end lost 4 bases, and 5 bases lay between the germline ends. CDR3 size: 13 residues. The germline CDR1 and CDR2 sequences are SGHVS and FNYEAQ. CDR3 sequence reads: CASSLDLYNEQFF. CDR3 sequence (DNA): TGTGCCAGCAGCTTAGACCTTTACAATGAGCAGTTCTTC. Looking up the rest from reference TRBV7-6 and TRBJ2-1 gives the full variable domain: GAGVSQSPRYKVTKRGQDVALRCDPISGHVSLYWYRQALGQGPEFLTYFNYEAQQDKSGLPNDRFSAERPEGSISTLTIQRTEQRDSAMYRCASSLDLYNEQFFGPGTRLTVL.

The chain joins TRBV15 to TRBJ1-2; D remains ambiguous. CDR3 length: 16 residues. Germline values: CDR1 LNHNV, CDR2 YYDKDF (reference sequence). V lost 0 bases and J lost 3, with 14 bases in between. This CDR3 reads CATSRDVISSYYGYTF. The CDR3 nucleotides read TGTGCCACCAGCAGAGATGTTATCTCGTCTTACTATGGCTACACCTTC. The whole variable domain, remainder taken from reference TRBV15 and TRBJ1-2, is DAMVIQNPRYQVTQFGKPVTLSCSQTLNHNVMYWYQQKSSQAPKLLFHYYDKDFNNEADTPDNFQSRRPNTSFCFLDIRSPGLGDTAMYLCATSRDVISSYYGYTFGSGTRLTVV.

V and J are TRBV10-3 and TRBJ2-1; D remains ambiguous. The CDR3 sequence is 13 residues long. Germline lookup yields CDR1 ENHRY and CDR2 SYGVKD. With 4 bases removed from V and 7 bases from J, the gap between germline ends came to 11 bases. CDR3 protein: CAISAYTTNEQFF. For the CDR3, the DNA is TGTGCCATCAGTGCCTACACCACTAATGAGCAGTTCTTC.

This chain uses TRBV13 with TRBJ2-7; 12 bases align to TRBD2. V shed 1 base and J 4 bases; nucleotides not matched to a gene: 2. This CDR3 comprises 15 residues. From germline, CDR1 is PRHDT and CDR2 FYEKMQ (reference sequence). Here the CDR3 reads CASSLASGGAYEQYF. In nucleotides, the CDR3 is TGTGCCAGCAGCTTAGCTAGCGGGGGGGCTTACGAGCAGTACTTC.

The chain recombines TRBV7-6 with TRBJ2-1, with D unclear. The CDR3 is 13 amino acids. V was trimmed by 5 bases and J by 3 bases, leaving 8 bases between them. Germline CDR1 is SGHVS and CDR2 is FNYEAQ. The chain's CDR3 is CASSNHNYNEQFF. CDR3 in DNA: TGTGCCAGCAGCAACCATAACTACAATGAGCAGTTCTTC. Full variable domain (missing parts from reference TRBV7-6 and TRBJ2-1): GAGVSQSPRYKVTKRGQDVALRCDPISGHVSLYWYRQALGQGPEFLTYFNYEAQQDKSGLPNDRFSAERPEGSISTLTIQRTEQRDSAMYRCASSNHNYNEQFFGPGTRLTVL.